The rows below give T cell receptor beta chains drawn from one sample of a study of blood T cell repertoires in COVID-19. The protocol was immunoSEQ multiplex PCR, while the TCRdb copy is restricted to in-frame clones and leaves out a portion. This table has 350,000 to 550,000 clones, more than 85% appearing once. The material sequenced was peripheral blood. These receptors were obtained from a woman aged 30 to 39 with acute or convalescent COVID-19. Each CDR3 is given with its conserved first and last residue. D genes are given only for firm matches. Some rows have no size entry. The others give once, few or many, or a class for an expanded clone.

size: .; D: .; J: TRBJ2-3; V: TRBV28; CDR3: CASSLASQGTQYF; DNA: TGTGCCAGCAGTTTAGCATCCCAGGGTACGCAGTATTTT
size: .; D: .; J: TRBJ1-1; V: TRBV7-3; CDR3: CASSLTRNTEAFF; DNA: TGTGCCAGCAGCTTAACGCGGAACACTGAAGCTTTCTTT
size: .; D: .; J: TRBJ1-2; V: TRBV7-8; CDR3: CASSLGGGRFYGYTF; DNA: TGTGCCAGCAGCCTAGGCGGGGGGCGGTTTTATGGCTACACCTTC
size: .; D: TRBD1; J: TRBJ2-3; V: TRBV11-3; CDR3: CASSLGGQGGADTQYF; DNA: TGTGCCAGCAGCTTAGGAGGACAGGGCGGCGCAGATACGCAGTATTTT
size: .; D: .; J: TRBJ2-3; V: TRBV3-1/TRBV3-2; CDR3: CASSRYRDIGTDTQYF; DNA: TGTGCCAGCAGCCGATACCGGGACATTGGCACAGATACGCAGTATTTT
size: .; D: .; J: TRBJ1-2; V: TRBV11-2; CDR3: CASSLSGVGGYTF; DNA: TGTGCCAGCAGCTTATCGGGGGTTGGGGGCTACACCTTC
size: .; D: .; J: TRBJ1-1; V: TRBV6-6; CDR3: CATRDRLNTEAFF; DNA: TGTGCCACACGAGACAGGCTGAACACTGAAGCTTTCTTT
size: .; D: .; J: TRBJ2-1; V: TRBV2; CDR3: CASSWVVGAGAYNEQFF; DNA: TGTGCCAGCAGCTGGGTGGTTGGCGCGGGGGCTTACAATGAGCAGTTCTTC
size: .; D: .; J: TRBJ2-3; V: TRBV4-1; CDR3: CASSQHPGSAGTDTQYF; DNA: TGCGCCAGCAGCCAACATCCTGGCAGTGCGGGCACAGATACGCAGTATTTT
size: .; D: .; J: TRBJ1-2; V: TRBV5-1; CDR3: CASSWSWTEAYGYTF; DNA: TGCGCCAGCAGCTGGAGTTGGACAGAAGCTTATGGCTACACCTTC
size: .; D: TRBD2; J: TRBJ2-5; V: TRBV11-2; CDR3: CASSLTSRLETQYF; DNA: TGTGCCAGCAGCTTGACTAGCCGGTTAGAGACCCAGTACTTC
size: .; D: .; J: TRBJ2-7; V: TRBV7-8; CDR3: CASSSRRGSPYEQYF; DNA: TGTGCCAGCAGCAGTAGAAGGGGCAGTCCCTACGAGCAGTACTTC
size: .; D: .; J: TRBJ1-1; V: TRBV30; CDR3: CAGSGGTNTEAFF; DNA: TGTGCTGGGAGCGGGGGGACGAACACTGAAGCTTTCTTT
size: .; D: .; J: TRBJ2-5; V: TRBV6-5; CDR3: CASSYGGRGETQYF; DNA: TGTGCCAGCAGTTACGGCGGTAGGGGTGAGACCCAGTACTTC
size: once; D: TRBD2; J: TRBJ2-2; V: TRBV28; CDR3: CASSSRVSGVGELFF; DNA: TGTGCCAGCAGTTCCCGGGTTAGCGGGGTTGGGGAGCTGTTTTTT
size: .; D: TRBD2; J: TRBJ2-7; V: TRBV6-1; CDR3: CASSERIAGGASSYEQYF; DNA: TGTGCCAGCAGTGAAAGAATAGCGGGGGGGGCTAGCTCCTACGAGCAGTACTTC
size: .; D: .; J: TRBJ1-5; V: TRBV30; CDR3: CAWSVTGGWNQPQHF; DNA: TGTGCCTGGAGTGTAACTGGGGGGTGGAATCAGCCCCAGCATTTT
size: .; D: .; J: TRBJ1-1; V: TRBV4-1; CDR3: CASSQVLSSEAFF; DNA: TGCGCCAGCAGCCAAGTTCTCAGTTCTGAAGCTTTCTTT
size: .; D: .; J: TRBJ1-1; V: TRBV13; CDR3: CASSLGRGNTEAFF; DNA: TGTGCCAGCAGCTTAGGCAGGGGGAACACTGAAGCTTTCTTT
size: .; D: TRBD2; J: TRBJ2-7; V: TRBV7-8; CDR3: CASSLGTSGTYEQYF; DNA: TGTGCCAGCAGCCTCGGGACTAGCGGGACCTACGAGCAGTACTTC
size: .; D: TRBD1; J: TRBJ2-1; V: TRBV5-4; CDR3: CASSTMTGNYEQFF; DNA: TGTGCCAGCAGCACGATGACAGGGAACTATGAGCAGTTCTTC
size: .; D: TRBD2; J: TRBJ2-3; V: TRBV6-1; CDR3: CASSDSGGGSDTQYF; DNA: TGTGCCAGCAGTGATAGCGGGGGAGGGTCAGATACGCAGTATTTT
size: .; D: TRBD2; J: TRBJ2-3; V: TRBV5-1; CDR3: CASSLGTSTGTDTQYF; DNA: TGCGCCAGCAGCTTGGGGACTAGCACGGGCACAGATACGCAGTATTTT
size: .; D: .; J: TRBJ1-1; V: TRBV3-1/TRBV3-2; CDR3: CASSQNSDYTEAFF; DNA: TGTGCCAGCAGCCAGAATTCGGACTACACTGAAGCTTTCTTT
size: .; D: .; J: TRBJ2-1; V: TRBV28; CDR3: CASRPRTARKEQFF; DNA: TGTGCCAGCAGGCCCCGGACTGCTAGGAAGGAGCAGTTCTTC
size: .; D: .; J: TRBJ1-5; V: TRBV6-5; CDR3: CASSYSPGLNQPQHF; DNA: TGTGCCAGCAGTTACTCACCAGGCCTCAATCAGCCCCAGCATTTT
size: .; D: .; J: TRBJ2-7; V: TRBV4-1; CDR3: CASSQVVSGYEQYF; DNA: TGCGCCAGCAGCCAAGTTGTGTCAGGCTACGAGCAGTACTTC
size: .; D: .; J: TRBJ2-3; V: TRBV6-1; CDR3: CASSDLSGTGLPWQYF; DNA: TGTGCCAGCAGTGATCTTAGTGGGACTGGACTCCCATGGCAGTATTTT
size: .; D: .; J: TRBJ1-4; V: TRBV9; CDR3: CASSPSGVWHEKLFF; DNA: TGTGCCAGCAGCCCCTCCGGGGTTTGGCATGAAAAACTGTTTTTT
size: .; D: .; J: TRBJ2-3; V: TRBV2; CDR3: CASSDFRTDTQYF; DNA: TGTGCCAGCAGTGATTTTCGTACAGATACGCAGTATTTT
size: .; D: .; J: TRBJ2-5; V: TRBV5-1; CDR3: CASSLVAPNQETQYF; DNA: TGCGCCAGCAGCTTAGTAGCGCCCAACCAAGAGACCCAGTACTTC
size: once; D: TRBD2; J: TRBJ2-7; V: TRBV7-2; CDR3: CASSLALWASGGKEQYF; DNA: TGTGCCAGCAGCTTAGCGCTCTGGGCTAGCGGGGGTAAGGAGCAGTACTTC
size: few; D: .; J: TRBJ2-3; V: TRBV7-9; CDR3: CASSLPGWVDTQYF; DNA: TGTGCCAGCAGCTTACCGGGGTGGGTAGATACGCAGTATTTT
size: .; D: .; J: TRBJ2-1; V: TRBV6-5; CDR3: CASSSTRVEQFF; DNA: TGTGCCAGCAGTTCCACTAGAGTCGAGCAGTTCTTC
size: .; D: .; J: TRBJ1-1; V: TRBV18; CDR3: CASSLAPGVATEAFF; DNA: TGTGCCAGCTCACTCGCGCCAGGGGTGGCCACTGAAGCTTTCTTT
size: .; D: .; J: TRBJ1-2; V: TRBV6-5; CDR3: CASSYGQANYGYTF; DNA: TGTGCCAGCAGTTACGGGCAGGCTAACTATGGCTACACCTTC
size: few; D: .; J: TRBJ2-1; V: TRBV25-1; CDR3: CASSDRNRAAGEQFF; DNA: TGTGCCAGCAGTGACCGGAACAGGGCCGCCGGGGAGCAGTTCTTC
size: .; D: .; J: TRBJ2-1; V: TRBV10-3; CDR3: CAMGGDEQFF; DNA: TGTGCCATGGGGGGTGATGAGCAGTTCTTC
size: .; D: .; J: TRBJ2-3; V: TRBV12-5; CDR3: CASGTGTDTQYF; DNA: TGTGCTAGTGGAACAGGCACAGATACGCAGTATTTT
size: .; D: .; J: TRBJ1-4; V: TRBV3-1/TRBV3-2; CDR3: CASSQDRGSAKLFF; DNA: TGTGCCAGCAGCCAAGATCGGGGTTCCGCAAAACTGTTTTTT
size: .; D: TRBD1; J: TRBJ1-1; V: TRBV5-1; CDR3: CASTGDRVTEAFF; DNA: TGCGCCAGCACTGGGGACAGGGTTACTGAAGCTTTCTTT
size: .; D: TRBD1; J: TRBJ1-6; V: TRBV5-1; CDR3: CASSSNRGQTNSPLHF; DNA: TGCGCCAGCAGCTCGAACAGGGGACAGACCAATTCACCCCTCCACTTT
size: .; D: TRBD1; J: TRBJ1-6; V: TRBV5-1; CDR3: CASSLAGQGGNSPLHF; DNA: TGCGCCAGCAGCTTGGCCGGACAGGGAGGCAATTCACCCCTCCACTTT
size: .; D: .; J: TRBJ1-1; V: TRBV11-2; CDR3: CASSLVAGAGTEAFF; DNA: TGTGCCAGCAGCTTAGTAGCAGGGGCAGGAACTGAAGCTTTCTTT
size: .; D: TRBD2; J: TRBJ2-1; V: TRBV3-1/TRBV3-2; CDR3: CASSQDSIAGGPGNEQFF; DNA: TGTGCCAGCAGCCAAGATTCCATAGCGGGGGGGCCGGGTAATGAGCAGTTCTTC
size: .; D: .; J: TRBJ1-3; V: TRBV4-1; CDR3: CASGANTIYF; DNA: TGCGCCAGCGGGGCAAACACCATATATTTT
size: .; D: TRBD1; J: TRBJ2-3; V: TRBV2; CDR3: CASSRQGRTDTQYF; DNA: TGTGCCAGCAGTAGACAGGGGAGGACAGATACGCAGTATTTT
size: .; D: .; J: TRBJ1-1; V: TRBV3-1/TRBV3-2; CDR3: CASSQGPGRGAEAFF; DNA: TGTGCCAGCAGCCAAGGACCTGGTCGGGGGGCTGAAGCTTTCTTT
size: once; D: TRBD1; J: TRBJ2-5; V: TRBV12-5; CDR3: CASGSTGQGVTQYF; DNA: TGTGCTAGTGGTTCCACCGGACAGGGAGTGACCCAGTACTTC
size: .; D: TRBD1; J: TRBJ1-3; V: TRBV11-3; CDR3: CASSTKTKQGAGNTIYF; DNA: TGTGCCAGCAGCACGAAAACTAAACAGGGGGCTGGAAACACCATATATTTT
size: .; D: .; J: TRBJ2-2; V: TRBV2; CDR3: CASSAQGLGTGELFF; DNA: TGTGCCAGCAGTGCACAGGGTTTAGGGACCGGGGAGCTGTTTTTT
size: .; D: .; J: TRBJ1-1; V: TRBV4-2; CDR3: CASSQDDRGGVAFF; DNA: TGTGCCAGCAGCCAAGATGATCGGGGGGGAGTAGCTTTCTTT
size: .; D: .; J: TRBJ2-3; V: TRBV13; CDR3: CASSPDAGADTQYF; DNA: TGTGCCAGCAGCCCCGATGCGGGCGCAGATACGCAGTATTTT
size: once; D: .; J: TRBJ1-1; V: TRBV18; CDR3: CASSPPSVTEAFF; DNA: TGTGCCAGCTCACCACCGAGTGTCACTGAAGCTTTCTTT
size: .; D: .; J: TRBJ1-1; V: TRBV7-9; CDR3: CASSLERAAAFF; DNA: TGTGCCAGCAGCTTAGAGAGGGCGGCGGCTTTCTTT